This T cell receptor beta chain was captured in a study of CD4 T cells in relation to SARS-CoV-2 and coronaviruses. Details on this clone: The antigen is not known.

The unexposed donors gave CD4+ T cells in about 2011-2018, prior to COVID-19. After approximately 10 days of culture, CD4+ T cells were isolated. As cell numbers allowed, unexposed-donor CD4+ T cells faced SARS-CoV-2 S/N and four cold-coronavirus spikes. Each well had 1.5 million to 2.5 million PBMCs in around 4.5% human AB serum with IL-2. Half the medium was replaced with IL-2 medium on days 3 and 7. Measured with immunoSEQ multiplex PCR; TCRdb has only the in-frame clones, and not every one. The data show tens of thousands of clones, 76% seen once. V lost 0 bases, J lost 0 bases, and 7 bases stayed unmatched. The CDR3 consists of 17 residues. CDR1 and CDR2 (germline): LGHDT, YNNKEL (reference sequence).

The chain employs TRBV3-1 (or the pseudogene TRBV3-2) and TRBJ2-7, with 8 bases that match TRBD1. This TCR was recovered from a human donor in good health. Sequenced sample: CD4+ T cells from PBMCs, cultured in vitro. In DNA, the CDR3 is TGTGCCAGCAGCCAAGATCTTAGGACAGGGAGCTCCTACGAGCAGTACTTC. Protein sequence: CASSQDLRTGSSYEQYF.